This T cell receptor (beta chain) was found in a study of human T cells and chemical hapten exposure. Germline V gene lookup returns CDR1 SEHNR and CDR2 FQNEAQ (reference sequence). With V trimmed by 6 bases and J by 5 bases, 3 bases remained unmatched. CDR3 length equals 14 residues. This clonotype came up many times. Its antigen remains unidentified. Specified time point: patch test 2, 6 weeks after DPC sensitization. Regarding treatment: therapeutic diphenylcyclopropenone sensitization with weekly scalp DPC. Each CDR3 protein gets one entry after TCRdb re-called the RACE reads with MiXCR. This repertoire shows 90,000 to 110,000 distinct CDR3 sequences, about a tenth found once; its top ten account for about 3%. Study-wide results and caveats: There was no change with DPC sensitization in TCRs above 1 in 1000 frequency.

The specimen comprised whole blood, sampled in connection with sensitization to the hapten diphenylcyclopropenone (DPC). The source is a woman aged 40 to 55 with alopecia areata. Some clones in this sample may be carry-over from other donors' samples. The J gene is TRBJ1-5, the V gene TRBV7-9; TRBD1 aligns across 11 bases. The CDR3 loop is CASRGQGEYQPQHF. The DNA of the CDR3 is TGTGCCAGCAGGGGACAGGGGGAATATCAGCCCCAGCATTTT. Using reference TRBV7-9 and TRBJ1-5 for the parts outside the CDR3, the full variable domain is DTGVSQNPRHKITKRGQNVTFRCDPISEHNRLYWYRQTLGQGPEFLTYFQNEAQLEKSRLLSDRFSAERPKGSFSTLEIQRTEQGDSAMYLCASRGQGEYQPQHFGDGTRLSIL.